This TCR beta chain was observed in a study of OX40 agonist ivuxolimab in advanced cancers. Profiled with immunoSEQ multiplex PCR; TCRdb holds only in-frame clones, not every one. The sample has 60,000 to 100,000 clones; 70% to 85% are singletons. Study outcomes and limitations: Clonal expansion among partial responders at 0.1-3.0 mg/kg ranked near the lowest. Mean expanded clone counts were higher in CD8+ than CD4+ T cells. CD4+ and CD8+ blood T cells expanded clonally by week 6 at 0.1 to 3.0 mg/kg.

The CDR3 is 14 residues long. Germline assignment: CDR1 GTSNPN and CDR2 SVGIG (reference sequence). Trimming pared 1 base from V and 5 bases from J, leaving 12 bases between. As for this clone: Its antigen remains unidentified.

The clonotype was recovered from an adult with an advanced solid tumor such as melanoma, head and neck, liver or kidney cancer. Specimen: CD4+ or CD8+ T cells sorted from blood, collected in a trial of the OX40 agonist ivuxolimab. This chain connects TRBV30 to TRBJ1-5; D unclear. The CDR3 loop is CAWSATNPDQPQHF. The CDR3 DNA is TGTGCCTGGAGTGCGACAAACCCCGATCAGCCCCAGCATTTT. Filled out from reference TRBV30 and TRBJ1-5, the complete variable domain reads SQTIHQWPATLVQPVGSPLSLECTVEGTSNPNLYWYRQAAGRGLQLLFYSVGIGQISSEVPQNLSASRPQDRQFILSSKKLLLSDSGFYLCAWSATNPDQPQHFGDGTRLSIL.